This TCR beta chain was observed in a study of blood T cells in healthy people across ages. Findings of the study overall: Reliance upon unsorted PBMCs precluded definitive naive versus antigen-experienced comparison.

Turning to this clonotype: Its antigen is unidentified.

A J-beta primer mix and a sample-barcoded 5' primer were used in a second PCR of about 7 to 12 cycles. No fewer than 3 million CDR3-containing paired-end reads came from each sample. MiXCR, run by TCRdb on the 5' RACE reads, gives a single entry per CDR3 protein. The sample gives more than 800,000 distinct CDR3 sequences, over 35% of which show up once; about 20% is in the top ten. This CDR3 has 20 residues. The sequence derives from a woman aged 60-75 years in good health. The sample taken for sequencing was blood. V and J are TRBV21-1 and TRBJ2-7; no check of the table's D call, TRBD1, against the DNA was made. TRBV21-1 is deemed a pseudogene. The CDR3: CASSKRRGQGAERGPYEQYF. DNA for the CDR3: TGTGCCAGCAGCAAACGTCGGGGACAGGGGGCGGAAAGGGGGCCCTACGAGCAGTACTTC.